This T cell receptor beta chain came from a study of regulatory T cells in long-lasting Graves disease. Findings and limits, study-wide: Persistent disease preferred TRBV28, TRBJ1-2 and TRBJ2-5. Persistent Graves' cases showed lower TCR diversity than newly diagnosed cases.

Noted time point: newly diagnosed GD, antithyroid drugs for less than 3 months. Preparation of the TCR library used RNA extracted from PBMCs. This clonotype was observed a single time. Its antigen is not known. Construction of TCR beta libraries relied on iRepertoire HTBI primers and on Arm-PCR targeting CDR3 regions. MiXCR, run by TCRdb on the multiplex PCR reads, gives a single entry per CDR3 protein. In the table there are 350,000 to 500,000 distinct CDR3 sequences, less than 15% of which are singletons. The CDR3 sequence is 14 residues long. CDR1 is SGHTA, CDR2 FQGNSA, per germline. Trimming took off 11 bases at V and 5 bases at J, with 22 bases between the two ends. The sample was also reused in another study, on T cells in Graves' hyperthyroidism and ophthalmopathy. Per that study: In patients aged 18 to 65, hyperthyroidism was newly diagnosed, with duration under 2 months. TCR CDR3 underwent first-round RT-PCR with the HTBI primer set.

The rearrangement links TRBV7-2 to TRBJ2-7; perhaps TRBD1 as D (6 bases). The source is a woman aged 45-65 years with Graves disease. The starting material was peripheral blood mononuclear cells (PBMCs), obtained at new diagnosis, from a patient treated with antithyroid drugs. CDR3 bases: TGTGCCGGCACCCCTAGCTGGACAGCGGACGAGCAGTACTTC. This translates into CAGTPSWTADEQYF.